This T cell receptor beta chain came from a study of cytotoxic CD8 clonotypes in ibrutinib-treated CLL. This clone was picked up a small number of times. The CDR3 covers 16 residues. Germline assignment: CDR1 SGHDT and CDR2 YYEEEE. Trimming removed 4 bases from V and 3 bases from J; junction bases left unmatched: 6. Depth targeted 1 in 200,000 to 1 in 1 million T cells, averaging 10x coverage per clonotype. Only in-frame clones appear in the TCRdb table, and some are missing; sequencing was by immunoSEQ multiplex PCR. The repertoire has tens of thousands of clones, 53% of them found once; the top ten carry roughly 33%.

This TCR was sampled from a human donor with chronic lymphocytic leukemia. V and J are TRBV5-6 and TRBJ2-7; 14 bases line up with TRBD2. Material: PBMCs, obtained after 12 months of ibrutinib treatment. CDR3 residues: CASSAGTSGRFYEQYF. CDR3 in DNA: TGTGCCAGCAGCGCCGGGACTAGCGGGAGATTCTACGAGCAGTACTTC.